These 32 T cell receptor beta chains came from one sample sequenced in a study of CD8 T cells in Susac syndrome. cDNA came from approximately 0.5 to 1 ug RNA primed by random hexamers. Via MiXCR, TCRdb re-called the immunoSEQ multiplex PCR reads, giving one row per CDR3 protein. The data contain 77,000 or so distinct CDR3 sequences, about 92% of them seen just once; the ten biggest clones take up about 0.54%. What was sequenced was CD4+ T cells from PBMCs. The receptors were gathered from a human donor with Susac syndrome.

The chain recombines TRBV7-9 with TRBJ1-1; no clear D. V lost 5 bases to trimming and J lost 4 bases, with 17 bases between them. The CDR3 has 15 amino acids. The V gene's germline CDR1 is SEHNR and CDR2 FQNEAQ (reference sequence). CDR3 region: CASSPKVRVATEAFF. CDR3 in DNA: TGTGCCAGCAGCCCGAAAGTGAGGGTGGCCACTGAAGCTTTCTTT. The variable domain in full, with the rest retrieved from reference TRBV7-9 and TRBJ1-1, is DTGVSQNPRHKITKRGQNVTFRCDPISEHNRLYWYRQTLGQGPEFLTYFQNEAQLEKSRLLSDRFSAERPKGSFSTLEIQRTEQGDSAMYLCASSPKVRVATEAFFGQGTRLTVV.

The chain combines TRBV29-1 with TRBJ2-1; 8 positions agree with TRBD2. This CDR3 is 18 amino acids long. Losses at the gene ends were 6 bases for V and 0 bases for J; bases not matched to a gene: 16. Germline CDR1 and CDR2: SQVTM and ANQGSEA. In DNA form, the CDR3 reads TGCAGCGTCGCCAAAAGGCTGGGCGGGGGGAGCTCCTACAATGAGCAGTTCTTC. It translates to CSVAKRLGGGSSYNEQFF.

V gene TRBV6-5 combines with J gene TRBJ1-1; tentatively, D is TRBD1 (5 bases). Per the germline V gene, CDR1 is MNHEY and CDR2 is SVGAGI. This CDR3 has 13 amino acids. In nucleotides, the CDR3 is TGTGCTTCCAGGGAACATCTGAACACTGAAGCTTTCTTT. This gives the protein CASREHLNTEAFF.

V is TRBV7-4 and J is TRBJ1-5; tentative D call: TRBD1 (6 bases). V shed 5 bases and J shed 2 bases, with 10 bases lying between them. The CDR3 runs 14 residues. Germline V gene lookup returns CDR1 SGHVT and CDR2 SQSDAQ. The CDR3 region is CASSPGAGNQPQHF. The CDR3 bases are TGTGCCAGCAGCCCAGGGGCGGGCAATCAGCCCCAGCATTTT.

The chain carries TRBV7-9 and TRBJ2-6; 7 nucleotides line up with TRBD1. CDR1 is SEHNR, CDR2 FQNEAQ, per germline (reference sequence). The CDR3 is 19 amino acids. V gave up 2 bases and J gave up 2 bases; unmatched junction bases: 12. CDR3 loop: CASSLPETGFFPGANVLTF. CDR3 coding DNA: TGTGCCAGCAGCTTACCCGAGACAGGGTTCTTCCCTGGGGCCAACGTCCTGACTTTC.

The gene calls are TRBV19 and TRBJ2-1, with D possibly being TRBD1 (7 bases). Germline V gene sequence: CDR1 LNHDA, CDR2 SQIVND (reference sequence). V was pared by 6 bases and J by 11 bases, with 20 bases between. This CDR3 has 14 residues. CDR3 amino acids: CASRSGQAGMKQFF. CDR3 nucleotides: TGTGCCAGTAGATCCGGACAGGCGGGGATGAAGCAGTTCTTC. The full variable domain, rest sourced from reference TRBV19 and TRBJ2-1, is DGGITQSPKYLFRKEGQNVTLSCEQNLNHDAMYWYRQDPGQGLRLIYYSQIVNDFQKGDIAEGYSVSREKKESFPLTVTSAQKNPTAFYLCASRSGQAGMKQFFGPGTRLTVL.

This sequence joins TRBV7-8 and TRBJ2-5; TRBD1 is a possible D gene (5 bases). CDR3 length equals 16 residues. The V end was cut by 1 base, the J end by 4 bases, with 16 bases between. CDR1 and CDR2 (germline): SGHVS, FQNEAQ. The CDR3: CASSLGPKRQRETQYF. The CDR3 bases are TGTGCCAGCAGCTTAGGTCCCAAACGACAGAGAGAGACCCAGTACTTC.

The rearrangement links TRBV28 to TRBJ2-7, with TRBD1 identical over 9 bases. The CDR3 is made up of 14 amino acids. V shed 6 bases, J shed 2 bases, and the junction held 5 bases outside the gene matches. From germline, CDR1 is MDHEN and CDR2 SYDVKM. CDR3 region: CASRRGQGAYEQYF. The CDR3 DNA reads TGTGCCAGCAGACGGGGACAGGGTGCCTACGAGCAGTACTTC.

The chain uses TRBV20-1 and TRBJ1-2, with TRBD1 matching over 7 bases. Germline CDR1 DFQATT, CDR2 SNEGSKA (reference sequence). V lost 4 bases and J lost 4; bases outside the gene matches: 6. This CDR3 contains 13 residues. The CDR3 reads CSAIPGTAYGYTF. CDR3 bases: TGCAGTGCTATCCCGGGGACAGCCTATGGCTACACCTTC.

The rearrangement links TRBV6-5 to TRBJ2-1; D call uncertain. The CDR3 consists of 14 residues. Germline loops: CDR1 MNHEY, CDR2 SVGAGI. V lost 2 bases, J lost 0 bases, and 5 bases lay in between. The CDR3 sequence is CASSYEYSYNEQFF. CDR3 nucleotide sequence: TGTGCCAGCAGTTACGAGTACTCCTACAATGAGCAGTTCTTC.

The genes are TRBV29-1 and TRBJ2-6; the match to TRBD1 covers 8 bases. With 5 bases clipped from V and 2 bases from J, the junction kept 5 bases outside the gene matches. Germline CDR1 reads SQVTM; CDR2 reads ANQGSEA. The CDR3 consists of 15 residues. The CDR3 loop is CSVLGQAPGANVLTF. In nucleotides, the CDR3 is TGCAGCGTTTTGGGACAGGCGCCTGGGGCCAACGTCCTGACTTTC. The full variable domain, rest sourced from reference TRBV29-1 and TRBJ2-6, is SAVISQKPSRDICQRGTSLTIQCQVDSQVTMMFWYRQQPGQSLTLIATANQGSEATYESGFVIDKFPISRPNLTFSTLTVSNMSPEDSSIYLCSVLGQAPGANVLTFGAGSRLTVL.

The J gene is TRBJ1-5, the V gene TRBV6-2 or TRBV6-3; D gene ambiguous. The CDR3 consists of 15 residues. CDR1 and CDR2 from the germline V gene are MNHEY and SVGEGT. Trimming pared 6 bases from V and 7 bases from J, leaving 19 bases between. CDR3 in DNA: TGTGCCAGCAGGGCGGAGCCGAACGGCGGCCAGCCCCAGCATTTT. This sequence encodes CASRAEPNGGQPQHF.

The V and J genes are TRBV27 and TRBJ2-1; 7 nucleotides line up with TRBD2. CDR1 and CDR2 from the germline V gene are MNHEY and SMNVEV (reference sequence). V was clipped by 6 bases and J by 4 bases; unmatched bases: 9. The CDR3 totals 15 residues. CDR3 protein: CASSLLADLYNEQFF. The CDR3 DNA follows: TGTGCCAGCAGCCTCCTAGCGGACCTATACAATGAGCAGTTCTTC.

This sequence joins TRBV9 and TRBJ1-6, with D hard to call. This CDR3 has 15 residues. Germline loops: CDR1 SGDLS, CDR2 YYNGEE. V lost 3 bases and J lost 7, with 14 bases in between. The CDR3 sequence is CASSGQSGSNSPLHF. CDR3 coding DNA: TGTGCCAGCAGCGGTCAATCCGGGAGCAATTCACCCCTCCACTTT. The whole variable domain, remainder taken from reference TRBV9 and TRBJ1-6, is DSGVTQTPKHLITATGQRVTLRCSPRSGDLSVYWYQQSLDQGLQFLIQYYNGEERAKGNILERFSAQQFPDLHSELNLSSLELGDSALYFCASSGQSGSNSPLHFGNGTRLTVT.

V usage is TRBV6-2 or TRBV6-3 and J usage is TRBJ2-7; weak D call: TRBD1 (5 bases). The germline V and J ends were trimmed by 7 bases and 2 bases, with 9 bases remaining between them. Germline V gives CDR1 MNHEY, CDR2 SVGEGT. CDR3 size: 12 residues. CDR3 DNA: TGTGCCAGCAAAATAGGGGCCTACGAGCAGTACTTC. It yields the protein CASKIGAYEQYF.

The chain joins TRBV7-9 to TRBJ2-1, with TRBD2 identical over 8 bases. Germline V gene lookup returns CDR1 SEHNR and CDR2 FQNEAQ (reference sequence). There are 16 residues in the CDR3. The J segment lost 0 bases and the V segment lost 5 bases, leaving 6 bases of the junction unmatched. CDR3 DNA sequence: TGTGCCAGCAGCCCCACTAGCGGAAGCTCCTACAATGAGCAGTTCTTC. Its protein product is CASSPTSGSSYNEQFF.

The chain is built from TRBV5-1 and TRBJ1-1; D may be TRBD1 (6 bases). This CDR3 has 17 residues. Trimming pared 0 bases from V and 7 bases from J, leaving 22 bases between. CDR1 SGHRS and CDR2 YFSETQ come from the germline V gene. The CDR3 coding sequence is TGCGCCAGCAGCTTGGAGCGTGTGCAGGGGTTGGTTGATGAAGCTTTCTTT. It encodes CASSLERVQGLVDEAFF. The entire variable domain, with the rest obtained from reference TRBV5-1 and TRBJ1-1, is as follows: KAGVTQTPRYLIKTRGQQVTLSCSPISGHRSVSWYQQTPGQGLQFLFEYFSETQRNKGNFPGRFSGRQFSNSRSEMNVSTLELGDSALYLCASSLERVQGLVDEAFFGQGTRLTVV.

This clonotype came up once. V usage is TRBV7-7 and J usage is TRBJ2-5; 8 bases line up with TRBD2. This CDR3 is built from 14 residues. From germline, CDR1 is SSHAT and CDR2 FNYEAQ (reference sequence). After removal of 3 bases from V and 2 bases from J, the junction contained 2 bases not matched to a gene. Here the CDR3 reads CASSFGGGQETQYF. As DNA, the CDR3 is TGTGCCAGCAGCTTCGGGGGGGGACAAGAGACCCAGTACTTC.

V and J are TRBV7-9 and TRBJ2-7; the match to TRBD2 covers 7 bases. The ends lost 3 bases at V and 5 bases at J; junction bases unmatched: 10. Germline V gene lookup returns CDR1 SEHNR and CDR2 FQNEAQ (reference sequence). The CDR3 loop spans 15 amino acids. CDR3 in DNA: TGTGCCAGCAGCTTTCCCCGCTTGGGAGGGGACGAGCAGTACTTC. Its protein product is CASSFPRLGGDEQYF.

The chain has TRBV6-5 and TRBJ2-5, with a possible D match to TRBD1 (6 bases). Germline assignment: CDR1 MNHEY and CDR2 SVGAGI. This CDR3 comprises 15 residues. V gave up 8 bases and J gave up 4 bases, with 20 bases separating them. CDR3 coding DNA: TGTGCCAGCGGCCGACGACAGGTTGGGGGAGAGACCCAGTACTTC. Translated, it gives CASGRRQVGGETQYF.

This clonotype has a handful of counts. The chain is built from TRBV7-3 and TRBJ2-5; D might be TRBD2 (5 bases). The CDR3 has 13 residues. CDR1 is SGHTA, CDR2 FQGTGA, per germline. The ends were cut back, 0 bases at V and 5 bases at J, with 7 bases in the middle. CDR3 sequence: CASSLTPGETQYF. The CDR3 DNA reads TGTGCCAGCAGCTTAACGCCGGGGGAGACCCAGTACTTC.

The J gene is TRBJ2-5, the V gene TRBV6-2 or TRBV6-3; 9 bases align to TRBD1. V shed 6 bases, J shed 2 bases, and the junction held 10 bases outside the gene matches. Germline V lookup: CDR1 MNHEY, CDR2 SVGEGT. This CDR3 is 16 amino acids long. CDR3 sequence (DNA): TGTGCCAGCAGCCCGCCGAACAGGGGGCTACAAGAGACCCAGTACTTC. Its translation is CASSPPNRGLQETQYF.

This clonotype appeared a single time. The genes are TRBV30 and TRBJ2-7, with TRBD2 matching 7 bases. The junction had 4 bases not matched to a gene; V was cut back by 3 bases and J by 2 bases. CDR1 GTSNPN and CDR2 SVGIG come from the germline V gene (reference sequence). This CDR3 has 13 residues. CDR3 in amino acids: CAWSDTSAYEQYF. The CDR3 nucleotides read TGTGCCTGGAGCGATACTAGCGCCTACGAGCAGTACTTC.

The rearrangement uses TRBV14 and TRBJ1-5; D is unclear. Germline values: CDR1 SGHDN, CDR2 FVKESK. The CDR3 has 14 amino acids. The V end lost 1 base, the J end lost 7 bases, and 11 bases lay between the germline ends. DNA for the CDR3: TGTGCCAGCAGCCAAGCATCGGTCCGGCAGCCCCAGCATTTT. The encoded protein is CASSQASVRQPQHF.

Here the CDR3 DNA reads TGTGCCAGCAGTCGGACAGGCGAGTACAATGAGCAGTTCTTC. Translated: CASSRTGEYNEQFF. The rearrangement links TRBV12-3 or TRBV12-4 to TRBJ2-1, with 7 bases aligning to TRBD1. The CDR3 has 14 residues. V lost 5 bases and J lost 4; bases outside the gene matches: 5.

This clonotype appeared a few times. The V gene is TRBV6-1, the J gene TRBJ2-7; a possible D gene is TRBD1 (5 bases). This CDR3 has 13 amino acids. V shed 6 bases and J shed 2 bases, with 11 bases lying between them. Germline V CDR1 and CDR2: MNHNS, SASEGT. The CDR3 sequence: CASRVTGTYEQYF. The CDR3 coding sequence is TGTGCCAGCAGAGTTACAGGAACCTACGAGCAGTACTTC.

This chain joins TRBV14 and TRBJ1-1; TRBD1 is a possible D gene (5 bases). The CDR3 length is 14 residues. Germline V gene sequence: CDR1 SGHDN, CDR2 FVKESK. With 4 bases removed from V and 7 bases from J, the gap between germline ends came to 16 bases. Here the CDR3 reads CASSLPGGFGEAFF. The CDR3 coding sequence is TGTGCCAGCAGCCTTCCTGGGGGGTTTGGTGAAGCTTTCTTT.

This rearrangement joins TRBV20-1 to TRBJ2-5; D is unresolved. Germline V lookup: CDR1 DFQATT, CDR2 SNEGSKA (reference sequence). The CDR3 runs 9 residues. V dropped 6 bases and J dropped 5 bases, with 4 bases sitting between them. The CDR3 DNA is TGCAGTGCAGGGGAGACCCAGTACTTC. This codes for CSAGETQYF.

The chain recombines TRBV12-3 or TRBV12-4 with TRBJ2-3, with 11 bases identical to TRBD2. CDR3 size: 16 residues. J lost 2 bases, V lost 5 bases, and 6 bases had no gene match. In nucleotides, the CDR3 is TGTGCCAGCAGTGCCTCTAGCGGGGGGCACACAGATACGCAGTATTTT. This codes for CASSASSGGHTDTQYF.

This clonotype was found once. This chain uses TRBV6-1 with TRBJ2-2; D uncertain. Germline V gene lookup returns CDR1 MNHNS and CDR2 SASEGT. V was cut by 6 bases and J by 5 bases, with 7 bases left in between. The CDR3 totals 12 residues. CDR3 amino acids: CASRPVTGELFF. Here the CDR3 DNA reads TGTGCCAGCAGGCCGGTGACCGGGGAGCTGTTTTTT.

The chain combines TRBV7-2 with TRBJ1-3; unclear D gene. Trimming removed 7 bases from V and 0 bases from J, with 19 bases in between. Germline loops: CDR1 SGHTA, CDR2 FQGNSA. CDR3 size: 17 residues. The CDR3 is CASIPPPVGSSGNTIYF. CDR3 DNA sequence: TGTGCCAGCATTCCGCCCCCAGTGGGCAGCTCTGGAAACACCATATATTTT.

V usage is TRBV7-9 and J usage is TRBJ1-1; 8 bases are shared with TRBD1. After removal of 3 bases from V and 8 bases from J, the junction contained 8 bases not matched to a gene. This CDR3 comprises 14 residues. Germline V gene lookup returns CDR1 SEHNR and CDR2 FQNEAQ (reference sequence). The CDR3 nucleotides read TGTGCCAGCAGCTTGGACAGGGAGATTAGGGAAGCTTTCTTT. Protein product: CASSLDREIREAFF.